One and the same sample provided the 27 T cell receptor beta chains below, sequenced in a study of beta chain features in type 1 diabetes. Every isolated RNA sample was fully reverse transcribed, so sequencing captured expressed TCRB transcripts. The data were produced by immunoSEQ multiplex PCR, yet TCRdb's version contains in-frame clones alone and is incomplete. The repertoire consists of under 200,000 clones, with 7.5% to 9.5% occurring once and the leading ten covering 2% to 2.5%. Material: central memory CD4+ T cells from blood. The receptor source for this set is a young woman in good health.

This clone was detected only a few times. The chain has TRBV9 and TRBJ2-1; possible D gene TRBD2, 6 bases. Germline V gene data show CDR1 as SGDLS and CDR2 as YYNGEE. V was cut by 4 bases and J by 1 base, with 12 bases left in between. CDR3 size: 15 residues. The CDR3 spells CASSFSGLSYNEQFF. The CDR3 DNA sequence: TGTGCCAGCAGCTTTAGCGGACTATCCTACAATGAGCAGTTCTTC. The full variable domain, rest sourced from reference TRBV9 and TRBJ2-1, is DSGVTQTPKHLITATGQRVTLRCSPRSGDLSVYWYQQSLDQGLQFLIQYYNGEERAKGNILERFSAQQFPDLHSELNLSSLELGDSALYFCASSFSGLSYNEQFFGPGTRLTVL.

The chain is built from TRBV29-1 and TRBJ1-1, with TRBD1 as a possible D gene (5 bases). The CDR3 is 15 residues long. The ends were cut back, 4 bases at V and 1 base at J, with 16 bases in the middle. Germline CDR1 and CDR2: SQVTM and ANQGSEA. The CDR3 DNA reads TGCAGCGTTGGAGGGTTGGGGGGGAGGAACACTGAAGCTTTCTTT. This codes for CSVGGLGGRNTEAFF.

This chain joins TRBV19 and TRBJ2-3; 8 bases line up with TRBD1. V gave up 3 bases and J gave up 4 bases; unmatched junction bases: 6. This CDR3 has 15 amino acids. The germline V gene encodes CDR1 LNHDA and CDR2 SQIVND (reference sequence). In nucleotides, the CDR3 is TGTGCCAGTAGTATCGGACAGGGCCATGCAGATACGCAGTATTTT. This sequence encodes CASSIGQGHADTQYF.

This clone was observed a few times. The V gene is TRBV10-3, the J gene TRBJ1-5; no firm D call. Between the trimmed V and J ends, which lost 5 bases and 2 bases, there was a span of 16 bases. This CDR3 region has 16 residues. The germline CDR1 and CDR2 sequences are ENHRY and SYGVKD. This chain's CDR3 is CAISTGPGDGNQPQHF. Here the CDR3 DNA reads TGTGCCATCAGTACCGGTCCCGGGGATGGCAATCAGCCCCAGCATTTT.

The gene calls are TRBV5-1 and TRBJ2-7, with 11 bases fitting TRBD2. Germline CDR1 SGHRS, CDR2 YFSETQ. The V segment lost 0 bases and the J segment 0 bases; nucleotides outside the gene matches: 8. The CDR3 runs to 18 residues. The CDR3 reads CASSLVGLAGGFSYEQYF. For the CDR3, the DNA is TGCGCCAGCAGCTTGGTTGGGCTAGCGGGAGGCTTCTCCTACGAGCAGTACTTC.

The chain employs TRBV30 and TRBJ2-7; maybe TRBD2 (5 bases). Germline CDR1 reads GTSNPN; CDR2 reads SVGIG (reference sequence). Trimming left V 0 bases short and J 8 bases short, with 8 bases between. There are 11 residues in the CDR3. The CDR3 here is CAWSVSGQQYF. CDR3 DNA sequence: TGTGCCTGGAGTGTAAGCGGCCAGCAGTACTTC.

The CDR3 region has the DNA TGCGCCAGCAGCGTGGGCGGGAGGAACACAGATACGCAGTATTTT. It translates to CASSVGGRNTDTQYF. The chain joins TRBV5-1 to TRBJ2-3; 8 bases map to TRBD2. CDR1 is SGHRS and CDR2 is YFSETQ in the germline V gene. The junction had 6 bases not matched to a gene; V was cut back by 4 bases and J by 2 bases. The CDR3 consists of 15 residues.

This clone was seen a handful of times. Other DNA sequences in this specimen translate into the identical CDR3. The chain joins TRBV5-1 to TRBJ2-5; D may be TRBD2 (5 bases). The CDR3 has 13 residues. Trimming pared 4 bases from V and 3 bases from J, leaving 10 bases between. From germline, CDR1 is SGHRS and CDR2 YFSETQ. CDR3 in amino acids: CASSPAGEETQYF. CDR3 nucleotide sequence: TGCGCCAGCAGCCCTGCCGGGGAAGAGACCCAGTACTTC.

The rearrangement joins TRBV6-5 to TRBJ2-3; D perhaps matches TRBD2 (5 bases). The ends were cut back, 7 bases at V and 3 bases at J, with 11 bases in the middle. CDR3 length equals 13 residues. CDR1 MNHEY and CDR2 SVGAGI come from the germline V gene. In DNA, the CDR3 is TGTGCCAGCAACACCGCGGGTACAGATACGCAGTATTTT. This codes for CASNTAGTDTQYF.

The chain joins TRBV7-2 to TRBJ2-7, with D perhaps TRBD2 (5 bases). Germline assignment: CDR1 SGHTA and CDR2 FQGNSA. V lost 2 bases and J lost 2, with 16 bases in between. The CDR3 runs to 16 residues. The CDR3 DNA sequence: TGTGCCAGCAGCTTACAGTACGGGGTCCCAACCTACGAGCAGTACTTC. Translating it yields CASSLQYGVPTYEQYF.

The CDR3, as DNA: TGCGCCAGCAGCCGCTCAGGGGCTGACGGCTACACCTTC. Amino acids: CASSRSGADGYTF. The chain employs TRBV5-1 and TRBJ1-2; D perhaps matches TRBD1 (6 bases). The germline V and J ends were trimmed by 4 bases and 8 bases, with 15 bases remaining between them. The CDR3 has 13 residues. Germline CDR1 SGHRS, CDR2 YFSETQ.

The chain has TRBV5-5 and TRBJ1-1, with a weak D call TRBD1 (6 bases). Germline loops: CDR1 SGHKS, CDR2 YYEKEE (reference sequence). The length of the CDR3 is 14 residues. Deletions cut 4 bases from V and 1 base from J, with 11 bases between. For the CDR3, the DNA is TGTGCCAGCAGCCCTGTCAGGGGGAACACTGAAGCTTTCTTT. Residues: CASSPVRGNTEAFF. Full variable domain (remainder filled in from reference TRBV5-5 and TRBJ1-1): DAGVTQSPTHLIKTRGQQVTLRCSPISGHKSVSWYQQVLGQGPQFIFQYYEKEERGRGNFPDRFSARQFPNYSSELNVNALLLGDSALYLCASSPVRGNTEAFFGQGTRLTVV.

The table lists this clone with a few counts. V usage is TRBV7-2 and J usage is TRBJ1-2, with D hard to call. CDR1 and CDR2 (germline): SGHTA, FQGNSA. The CDR3 runs 17 residues. Trimming shortened V by 5 bases and J by 3 bases, and 22 bases separated the two germline ends. The CDR3, as DNA: TGTGCCAGCAGCCCCCGGGGTCGACCCAAAGGCTACTATGGCTACACCTTC. Protein product: CASSPRGRPKGYYGYTF.

The chain joins TRBV6-6 to TRBJ2-3; perhaps TRBD2 as D (5 bases). The length of the CDR3 is 13 residues. Looked up from germline, CDR1 is MNHNY and CDR2 is SVGAGI (reference sequence). V was pared by 4 bases and J by 10 bases, with 15 bases between. DNA for the CDR3: TGTGCCAGCAGTTGGAACCGGTTGGAGGCGCAGTATTTT. Translation gives CASSWNRLEAQYF.

In its sample, this clone was seen a few times. The gene calls are TRBV18 and TRBJ2-7, with D maybe TRBD1 (5 bases). Looked up from germline, CDR1 is KGHSH and CDR2 is LQKENI. The CDR3 runs 14 residues. The ends were cut back, 2 bases at V and 6 bases at J, with 14 bases in the middle. Here the CDR3 reads CASSPGAGSGEQYF. The CDR3 DNA is TGTGCCAGCTCACCAGGGGCAGGGTCAGGCGAGCAGTACTTC.

The genes are TRBV29-1 and TRBJ1-1; possibly TRBD1 for D (6 bases). V was cut by 3 bases and J by 0 bases, with 8 bases left in between. Germline values: CDR1 SQVTM, CDR2 ANQGSEA. This CDR3 has 13 amino acids. CDR3 protein: CSVDGTLNTEAFF. CDR3 nucleotides: TGCAGCGTTGACGGGACACTGAACACTGAAGCTTTCTTT.

This clone was detected a few times. This chain links TRBV7-2 with TRBJ2-7; 10 bases are shared with TRBD1. The CDR3 loop spans 15 amino acids. CDR1 SGHTA and CDR2 FQGNSA come from the germline V gene. Trimming removed 4 bases from V and 1 base from J; junction bases left unmatched: 4. The CDR3 bases are TGTGCCAGCAGCTCGAGACAGGGGGCGTCCTACGAGCAGTACTTC. Translation: CASSSRQGASYEQYF. The variable domain in full, with the rest retrieved from reference TRBV7-2 and TRBJ2-7, is GAGVSQSPSNKVTEKGKDVELRCDPISGHTALYWYRQSLGQGLEFLIYFQGNSAPDKSGLPSDRFSAERTGGSVSTLTIQRTQQEDSAVYLCASSSRQGASYEQYFGPGTRLTVT.

This clone was picked up a small number of times. The gene calls are TRBV7-8 and TRBJ2-7, with 8 bases matching TRBD2. The V gene end was trimmed by 7 bases and the J gene end by 0 bases; junction bases not matched to a gene: 5. Germline assignment: CDR1 SGHVS and CDR2 FQNEAQ. The CDR3 covers 14 residues. As DNA, the CDR3 is TGTGCCAGCACAGCGCGGGAGGCCTCCTACGAGCAGTACTTC. Translated: CASTAREASYEQYF.

The genes are TRBV5-1 and TRBJ2-7; tentatively, D is TRBD1 (5 bases). Germline values: CDR1 SGHRS, CDR2 YFSETQ. Trimming cost V 4 bases and J 7 bases, with 15 bases left between them. This CDR3 has 13 residues. In DNA, the CDR3 is TGCGCCAGCAGCCCTCCAGGGTTTCAAGAGCAGTACTTC. This translates into CASSPPGFQEQYF.

This clone occurred a few times. This chain joins TRBV29-1 and TRBJ1-5; a possible D gene is TRBD1 (6 bases). V gave up 4 bases and J gave up 3 bases, with 10 bases separating them. The CDR3 has 13 residues. The V gene's germline CDR1 is SQVTM and CDR2 ANQGSEA. This CDR3 is CSVAGQFNQPQHF. CDR3 nucleotide sequence: TGCAGCGTTGCCGGACAGTTCAATCAGCCCCAGCATTTT.

J is TRBJ2-3 and V is TRBV10-3; 7 bases align to TRBD1. J lost 6 bases, V lost 2 bases, and 5 bases had no gene match. Germline assignment: CDR1 ENHRY and CDR2 SYGVKD. The CDR3 is 14 residues long. CDR3 residues: CAISETGDGDTQYF. The CDR3 nucleotides are TGTGCCATCAGTGAGACAGGGGATGGGGATACGCAGTATTTT.

CDR3 bases: TGTGCCAGCAGTTACCCCGGACAGCTATCTGAAGCTTTCTTT. As protein: CASSYPGQLSEAFF. The rearrangement links TRBV6-5 to TRBJ1-1, with D perhaps TRBD1 (6 bases). This CDR3 is built from 14 residues. Germline V gives CDR1 MNHEY, CDR2 SVGAGI. The V gene lost 2 bases and the J gene lost 6 bases, with 13 bases spanning the gap.

The sample holds a few counts of this clone. The V gene is TRBV6-5, the J gene TRBJ1-2; perhaps TRBD1 as D (5 bases). The length of the CDR3 is 13 residues. The V and J ends lost 6 bases and 0 bases respectively, with 8 bases between them. Germline CDR1 MNHEY, CDR2 SVGAGI. This CDR3 is CASRRGTNYGYTF. CDR3 nucleotides: TGTGCCAGCAGGCGGGGGACTAACTATGGCTACACCTTC.

This clone was picked up a small number of times. V gene TRBV4-2 combines with J gene TRBJ2-2; a possible D gene is TRBD1 (6 bases). Germline V gives CDR1 LGHNA, CDR2 YNFKEQ. The V end lost 6 bases, the J end lost 2 bases, and 13 bases lay between the germline ends. The CDR3 runs to 15 residues. CDR3 loop: CASRSSDRNTGELFF. The CDR3 DNA reads TGTGCCAGCAGATCTTCGGACAGAAACACCGGGGAGCTGTTTTTT.

The V and J genes are TRBV7-2 and TRBJ1-2, with a weak D call TRBD1 (5 bases). This CDR3 spans 16 amino acids. V was cut by 1 base and J by 5 bases, with 17 bases left in between. The germline gives CDR1 SGHTA, CDR2 FQGNSA. The CDR3 nucleotides read TGTGCCAGCAGCTTAGTCGGGGGACGGATAGAATATGGCTACACCTTC. Residues: CASSLVGGRIEYGYTF.

This clone came up a few times. The chain is built from TRBV5-1 and TRBJ2-1, with 9 bases fitting TRBD2. There are 20 residues in the CDR3. Losses at the gene ends were 6 bases for V and 6 bases for J; bases not matched to a gene: 25. Per the germline V gene, CDR1 is SGHRS and CDR2 is YFSETQ. In DNA, the CDR3 is TGCGCCAGCATTGTAGGAGATAATTGGCTAGCGGGGCCGAAAGGCAATGAGCAGTTCTTC. It specifies CASIVGDNWLAGPKGNEQFF. The full variable domain, rest sourced from reference TRBV5-1 and TRBJ2-1, is KAGVTQTPRYLIKTRGQQVTLSCSPISGHRSVSWYQQTPGQGLQFLFEYFSETQRNKGNFPGRFSGRQFSNSRSEMNVSTLELGDSALYLCASIVGDNWLAGPKGNEQFFGPGTRLTVL.

The V call is TRBV7-9, the J call TRBJ1-5; weak D call: TRBD1 (6 bases). Trimming pared 7 bases from V and 4 bases from J, leaving 14 bases between. Germline lookup yields CDR1 SEHNR and CDR2 FQNEAQ (reference sequence). This CDR3 spans 14 amino acids. The CDR3 DNA follows: TGTGCCAGCACCCCTGGGCAGGGGAATCAGCCCCAGCATTTT. Encoded protein: CASTPGQGNQPQHF.